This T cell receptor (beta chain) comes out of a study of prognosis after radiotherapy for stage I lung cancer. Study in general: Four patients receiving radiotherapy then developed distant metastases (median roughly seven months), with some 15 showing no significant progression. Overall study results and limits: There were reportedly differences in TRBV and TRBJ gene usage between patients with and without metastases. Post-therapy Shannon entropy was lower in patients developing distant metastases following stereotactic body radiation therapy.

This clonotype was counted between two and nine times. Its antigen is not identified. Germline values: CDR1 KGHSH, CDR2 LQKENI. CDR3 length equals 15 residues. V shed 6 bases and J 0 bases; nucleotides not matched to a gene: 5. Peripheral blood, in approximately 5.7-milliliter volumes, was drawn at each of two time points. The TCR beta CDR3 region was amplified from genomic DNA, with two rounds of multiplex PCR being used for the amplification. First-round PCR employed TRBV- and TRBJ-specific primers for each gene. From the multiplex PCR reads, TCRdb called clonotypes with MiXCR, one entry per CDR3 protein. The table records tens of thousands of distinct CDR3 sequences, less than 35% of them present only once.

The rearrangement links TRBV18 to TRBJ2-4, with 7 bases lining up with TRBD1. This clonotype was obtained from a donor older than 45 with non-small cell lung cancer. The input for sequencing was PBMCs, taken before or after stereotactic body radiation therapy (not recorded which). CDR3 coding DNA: TGTGCCAGCTCTACGACAGGGAGAGCCAAAAACATTCAGTACTTC. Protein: CASSTTGRAKNIQYF. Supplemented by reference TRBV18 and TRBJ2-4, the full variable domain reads NAGVMQNPRHLVRRRGQEARLRCSPMKGHSHVYWYRQLPEEGLKFMVYLQKENIIDESGMPKERFSAEFPKEGPSILRIQQVVRGDSAAYFCASSTTGRAKNIQYFGAGTRLSVL.